Shown below are 6 T cell receptor beta chains from a single sample sequenced in a study of blood T cell repertoires in COVID-19. Generated by immunoSEQ multiplex PCR, the TCRdb table keeps only in-frame clones and is missing some. The table has just over 650,000 clones, over 80% seen once; the top ten hold under 0.3%. Sequenced sample: peripheral blood. Receptor source: a woman in her late teens or twenties with acute or convalescent COVID-19.

CDR3 nucleotide sequence: TGTGCCATCAGGGAGGGGGCAGGTACTGAAGCTTTCTTT. It is translated as CAIREGAGTEAFF. The chain is built from TRBV10-3 and TRBJ1-1; 7 nucleotides agree with TRBD1. Germline CDR1 and CDR2: ENHRY and SYGVKD. The V gene end was trimmed by 6 bases and the J gene end by 5 bases; junction bases not matched to a gene: 6. The CDR3 has 13 residues.

The chain recombines TRBV6-5 with TRBJ1-6; D is uncertain. V dropped 4 bases and J dropped 9 bases, with 7 bases sitting between them. Germline V gene lookup returns CDR1 MNHEY and CDR2 SVGAGI. The CDR3 runs to 12 residues. The CDR3 DNA sequence: TGTGCCAGCAGTTCCCCCGGTTCACCCCTCCACTTT. Amino acid sequence: CASSSPGSPLHF.

V gene TRBV5-6 combines with J gene TRBJ1-6, with D tentatively TRBD1 (5 bases). The CDR3 extends over 14 amino acids. Germline CDR1 is SGHDT and CDR2 is YYEEEE. V was pared by 0 bases and J by 7 bases, with 8 bases between. In DNA, the CDR3 is TGTGCCAGCAGCTTGGGGGGCGTAAATTCACCCCTCCACTTT. Protein product: CASSLGGVNSPLHF.

V is TRBV27 and J is TRBJ1-2; D might be TRBD1 (5 bases). The CDR3 sequence is 15 residues long. Germline CDR1 MNHEY, CDR2 SMNVEV (reference sequence). Trimming cost V 3 bases and J 3 bases, with 14 bases left between them. The CDR3 spells CASSLRPDIDYGYTF. In nucleotides, the CDR3 is TGTGCCAGCAGTTTGAGGCCGGACATAGACTATGGCTACACCTTC.

As regards this clone: Mismatch with germline at one junction end may stem from a read error. The chain employs TRBV29-1 and TRBJ2-2, with D perhaps matching TRBD1 (5 bases). The CDR3 is made up of 11 amino acids. CDR1 is SQVTM, CDR2 ANQGSEA, per germline. CDR3 coding DNA: TGCAGCGTTGAGGGCTTAGGGGCCTTGTTGTTT. It specifies CSVEGLGALLF.

The V gene is TRBV6-5, the J gene TRBJ2-3; TRBD1 might be the D (5 bases). V lost 7 bases and J 1 base, leaving 9 bases between the germline ends. Germline V CDR1 and CDR2: MNHEY, SVGAGI. This CDR3 has 13 residues. The CDR3 DNA reads as TGTGCCAGCATGATCAGGGGCACAGATACGCAGTATTTT. Amino acids: CASMIRGTDTQYF.